At least ten counts were recorded for the clone carrying this T cell receptor beta chain. With MiXCR, TCRdb called clones anew from the PCR reads. The table shows some 64,000 clones, with 4% to 4.5% occurring only once. Each patient went into thyroid surgery without having received any treatment. This entry comes from a study of metastatic and nonmetastatic thyroid tumors. The sequence came from a female donor with papillary thyroid cancer or a benign thyroid nodule (not recorded which). Some clones in this sample may be carry-over from other donors' samples. The sample consisted of blood.

In DNA form, the CDR3 reads TGTGCCAGCAGCTTAGGACAGGGGAACACTGAAGCTTTCTTT. It codes for CASSLGQGNTEAFF. This sequence joins TRBV7-8 and TRBJ1-1, with 7 bases that match TRBD1. Germline CDR1 is SGHVS and CDR2 is FQNEAQ. The CDR3 has 14 amino acids. With V trimmed by 1 base and J by 1 base, 0 bases remained unmatched.